The 15 T cell receptor beta chains presented below share a single source sample, sequenced in a study of blood T cells in healthy people across ages. The authors ran a second PCR of roughly 7 to 11 cycles using a sample-barcoded 5' primer and a J-beta primer mix. Each CDR3 protein is one row after TCRdb ran MiXCR on the 5' RACE reads. The sample lists 1.5 million to 2 million distinct CDR3 sequences, 25% to 30% seen once, with about 8% in the top ten. Sequencing input: blood. The origin of the receptors is a young woman in good health.

The chain combines TRBV12-3 or TRBV12-4 with TRBJ1-6, with D hard to call. The CDR3 contains 15 residues. V shed 4 bases and J shed 9 bases, with 16 bases lying between them. The CDR3 protein is CASSSWARGSSPLHF. As DNA, the CDR3 is TGTGCCAGCAGTTCGTGGGCCCGCGGTAGTTCACCCCTCCACTTT.

This clonotype has at least ten counts. The chain carries TRBV7-2 and TRBJ1-1, with D possibly being TRBD1 (5 bases). This CDR3 region has 13 residues. V lost 5 bases to trimming and J lost 4 bases, with 11 bases between them. CDR1 is SGHTA, CDR2 FQGNSA, per germline. The CDR3 reads CASSNQGGTEAFF. CDR3 DNA: TGTGCCAGCAGCAATCAGGGCGGCACTGAAGCTTTCTTT.

The chain's CDR3 is CAWSGGAGANVLTF. CDR3 nucleotides: TGTGCCTGGAGTGGGGGGGCTGGGGCCAACGTCCTGACTTTC. The rearrangement uses TRBV30 and TRBJ2-6, with D possibly matching TRBD2 (6 bases). Trimming shortened V by 1 base and J by 2 bases, and 6 bases separated the two germline ends. There are 14 residues in the CDR3. Per the germline V gene, CDR1 is GTSNPN and CDR2 is SVGIG (reference sequence).

This clonotype has ten or more counts. CDR3 sequence reads: CASSLDRAARDTEAFF. The CDR3 bases are TGCGCCAGCAGCTTGGATCGAGCGGCCAGGGACACTGAAGCTTTCTTT. The V call is TRBV5-1, the J call TRBJ1-1; perhaps TRBD1 as D (5 bases). Germline lookup yields CDR1 SGHRS and CDR2 YFSETQ. The CDR3 sequence is 16 residues long. Trimming cost V 0 bases and J 3 bases, with 15 bases left between them.

This clonotype has just a few counts. V usage is TRBV7-9 and J usage is TRBJ1-5; TRBD1 is a possible D gene (6 bases). Germline loops: CDR1 SEHNR, CDR2 FQNEAQ (reference sequence). V was clipped by 0 bases and J by 7 bases, with 22 bases between them. CDR3 length: 18 residues. CDR3 sequence reads: CASSLAGLGRGNVQPQHF. For the CDR3, the DNA is TGTGCCAGCAGCTTAGCAGGGTTGGGCAGGGGAAATGTCCAGCCCCAGCATTTT.

This clonotype was counted at least ten times. The chain is built from TRBV12-3 or TRBV12-4 and TRBJ2-1; 7 nucleotides align to TRBD2. The CDR3 loop spans 13 amino acids. The ends lost 7 bases at V and 8 bases at J; junction bases unmatched: 8. The CDR3 nucleotides are TGTGCCAGCACCCCAAGGGAGGGATATGAGCAGTTCTTC. As protein: CASTPREGYEQFF.

This chain links TRBV2 with TRBJ2-5; D is undetermined. CDR3 length equals 13 residues. Trimming removed 5 bases at V and 2 bases at J, with 9 bases between. Germline V CDR1 and CDR2: SNHLY, FYNNEI. The CDR3 DNA reads as TGTGCCAGCAGTACCGACACTCAAGAGACCCAGTACTTC. Protein: CASSTDTQETQYF.

This clonotype was counted between two and nine times. The gene calls are TRBV18 and TRBJ2-3; D is undetermined. Trimming removed 2 bases from V and 4 bases from J, with 10 bases in between. Germline values: CDR1 KGHSH, CDR2 LQKENI. CDR3 length: 14 residues. The CDR3, as DNA: TGTGCCAGCTCACCAATAAGAGAGTCAGATACGCAGTATTTT. It translates to CASSPIRESDTQYF.

This clonotype occurred once. V and J are TRBV20-1 and TRBJ2-1; D may be TRBD2 (5 bases). The length of the CDR3 is 14 residues. Between the trimmed V and J ends, which lost 1 base and 4 bases, there was a span of 11 bases. CDR1 is DFQATT and CDR2 is SNEGSKA in the germline V gene (reference sequence). CDR3 DNA: TGCAGTGCTAGAGTGGCTAGCCTTTACAATGAGCAGTTCTTC. Translated: CSARVASLYNEQFF.

V is TRBV7-2 and J is TRBJ2-7, with TRBD2 matching 16 bases. With 2 bases clipped from V and 7 bases from J, the junction kept 11 bases outside the gene matches. The length of the CDR3 is 18 residues. Germline lookup yields CDR1 SGHTA and CDR2 FQGNSA. In nucleotides, the CDR3 is TGTGCCAGCAGCTTACTTCCGGGACTAGCGGGAGGGCCTCAGGAGCAGTACTTC. Translation: CASSLLPGLAGGPQEQYF.

This chain connects TRBV25-1 to TRBJ1-6, with D possibly matching TRBD1 (5 bases). The CDR3 loop spans 13 amino acids. V gave up 4 bases and J gave up 8 bases, with 9 bases separating them. Germline assignment: CDR1 MGHDK and CDR2 SYGVNS. The CDR3 DNA reads as TGTGCCAGCAGTGGATCAGGGCATTCACCCCTCCACTTT. Residues: CASSGSGHSPLHF.

Regarding this clonotype: The junction and the germline gene differ at one end; a read error may be behind it. This chain links TRBV4-2 with TRBJ2-3, with TRBD2 identical over 9 bases. Germline V gene sequence: CDR1 LGHNA, CDR2 YNFKEQ. CDR3 size: 18 residues. The CDR3 region is CVSSQDGAAGGSGDTQYF. Written as DNA, the CDR3 is TGTGTCAGCAGCCAAGACGGGGCAGCGGGAGGTTCAGGCGATACGCAGTATTTT.

Details on this clonotype: A much larger clone sits a single nucleotide away, making a read error possible. V and J are TRBV6-4 and TRBJ2-7; D unclear. CDR3 length: 13 residues. Germline CDR1 is MRHNA and CDR2 is SNTAGT. Trimming pared 3 bases from V and 7 bases from J, leaving 13 bases between. CDR3 nucleotide sequence: TGTGCCAGCAGTGAAAACGCTTTCAATGAGCAGTACTTC. It specifies CASSENAFNEQYF.

The chain combines TRBV7-6 with TRBJ1-5; no clear D gene. Germline V gene data show CDR1 as SGHVS and CDR2 as FNYEAQ. V dropped 5 bases and J dropped 0 bases, with 11 bases sitting between them. The CDR3 length is 15 residues. The CDR3 protein is CASSPKSNSNQPQHF. DNA of the CDR3: TGTGCCAGCAGCCCAAAGAGCAATAGCAATCAGCCCCAGCATTTT.

The V gene is TRBV6-2 or TRBV6-3, the J gene TRBJ2-4, with D hard to call. The CDR3 loop spans 12 amino acids. Germline lookup yields CDR1 MNHEY and CDR2 SVGEGT. V was shortened by 5 bases and J by 13 bases, with 15 bases between the two germline ends. The CDR3 loop is CASSQIADEQYF. The CDR3 DNA follows: TGTGCCAGCAGTCAAATAGCCGATGAGCAGTACTTC.